A selection of T cell receptor beta chains follows, all from one sample in a study of blood T cells in healthy people across ages. TCRdb processed the 5' RACE reads anew with MiXCR; each CDR3 protein has one entry. The sample lists 600,000 or so distinct CDR3 sequences; 40% to 55% were seen once. The sample taken for sequencing was blood. These receptors all come from an elderly man in good health. The CDR3 runs from the conserved cysteine through the conserved F or W. D genes are given only for firm matches. The size entry is marked missing in some rows and otherwise reads once, few, many or a size class.

v_call	clone_size	d_call	j_call	cdr3_aa	cdr3_nt
TRBV20-1	NA	NA	TRBJ2-7	CSAKDREQYF	TGCAGTGCTAAGGACCGCGAGCAGTACTTC
TRBV7-9	few	NA	TRBJ2-3	CASSPGQMRDSGPDTQYF	TGTGCCAGCAGCCCGGGTCAGATGCGGGACTCCGGTCCAGATACGCAGTATTTT
TRBV6-6	many	NA	TRBJ2-5	CASSYSRLGEETQYF	TGTGCCAGCAGTTACTCTCGTTTGGGGGAAGAAACCCAGTACTTC
TRBV19	few	NA	TRBJ2-1	CASSNIGPYNEQFF	TGTGCCAGTAGTAACATTGGCCCCTACAATGAGCAGTTCTTC
TRBV6-6	many	NA	TRBJ2-1	CASKAPGDANEQFF	TGTGCCAGCAAGGCGCCGGGAGACGCCAATGAGCAGTTCTTC
TRBV7-9	NA	TRBD1	TRBJ1-5	CASSLGTGGSFNQPQHF	TGTGCCAGCAGCCTTGGGACAGGGGGTTCTTTCAATCAGCCCCAGCATTTT
TRBV7-9	few	NA	TRBJ2-1	CASSSPSTPGHEQFF	TGTGCCAGCAGCTCGCCCAGCACCCCAGGTCATGAGCAGTTCTTC
TRBV6-6	NA	NA	TRBJ1-5	CASRPQGYSNQPQHF	TGTGCCAGCAGGCCCCAAGGTTATAGCAATCAGCCCCAGCATTTT
TRBV9	NA	TRBD1	TRBJ2-1	CASSAEGQGVNNEQFF	TGTGCCAGCAGCGCTGAGGGACAGGGTGTCAACAATGAGCAGTTCTTC
TRBV20-1	few	TRBD1	TRBJ2-2	CSARGDRTNTGELFF	TGCAGTGCTAGAGGGGACAGAACGAACACCGGGGAGCTGTTTTTT
TRBV2	few	NA	TRBJ2-7	CASSGGLGNEQYF	TGTGCCAGCAGTGGCGGTCTAGGTAACGAGCAGTACTTC
TRBV5-1	NA	TRBD1	TRBJ2-7	CASGTGQGLNYEQYF	TGCGCCAGCGGGACAGGACAGGGCCTAAACTACGAGCAGTACTTC
TRBV10-3	NA	TRBD2	TRBJ2-5	CAISEGTSGIQETQYF	TGTGCCATCAGTGAAGGGACTAGCGGTATCCAAGAGACCCAGTACTTC
TRBV5-1	NA	NA	TRBJ2-3	CASSHESSTDTQYF	TGCGCCAGCAGCCATGAATCTAGCACAGATACGCAGTATTTT
TRBV7-2	NA	NA	TRBJ1-6	CASSFRPTPGNSPLHF	TGTGCTAGCAGCTTTCGACCTACTCCGGGCAATTCACCCCTCCACTTT
TRBV29-1	NA	TRBD1	TRBJ2-3	CSVGGPGQGTDTQYF	TGCAGCGTTGGGGGTCCGGGACAGGGCACAGATACGCAGTATTTT
TRBV20-1	few	NA	TRBJ2-1	CSASGSGNNEQFF	TGCAGTGCTAGTGGGAGCGGCAACAATGAGCAGTTCTTC
TRBV20-1	NA	TRBD1	TRBJ2-7	CSALRQGSSYEQYF	TGCAGTGCTCTTAGACAGGGGTCTTCCTACGAGCAGTACTTC
TRBV5-1	NA	TRBD2	TRBJ2-3	CASSLSERGSTDTQYF	TGCGCCAGCAGCTTGAGCGAGCGGGGGTCCACAGATACGCAGTATTTT
TRBV6-2/TRBV6-3	NA	NA	TRBJ2-7	CARYPDRAYEQYF	TGTGCCAGATACCCGGACCGAGCCTACGAGCAGTACTTC
TRBV15	NA	NA	TRBJ1-1	CATSRDRTWTASVAFF	TGTGCCACCAGCAGAGATCGTACCTGGACAGCCAGCGTGGCTTTCTTT
TRBV5-1	few	TRBD2	TRBJ2-1	CASSLTSVARGYNEQFF	TGCGCCAGCAGCTTGACTAGCGTGGCACGGGGTTACAATGAGCAGTTCTTC
TRBV7-6	few	NA	TRBJ2-5	CASSLSVRETQYF	TGTGCCAGCAGCTTATCGGTTCGGGAGACCCAGTACTTC
TRBV7-6	NA	TRBD2	TRBJ2-7	CASSSSSGRAREQYF	TGTGCCAGCAGCTCTTCTAGCGGGAGGGCGAGGGAGCAGTACTTC